This entry lists 23 T cell receptor beta chains sequenced from one sample in a study of blood T cells in healthy people across ages. The use of a sample-barcoded 5' primer and a J-beta primer mix characterized a second PCR of roughly 6 to 11 cycles. TCRdb re-called the 5' RACE reads through MiXCR, storing one row per CDR3 protein. Of around 990,000 distinct CDR3 sequences listed, roughly two fifths are singletons. Sequencing used blood. The receptors were gathered from a young man in good health.

The chain combines TRBV9 with TRBJ1-1; tentatively, D is TRBD1 (5 bases). Trimming left V 0 bases short and J 0 bases short, with 12 bases between. Germline CDR1 and CDR2: SGDLS and YYNGEE. The CDR3 is 16 residues long. CDR3 amino acids: CASSVGLGEMNTEAFF. CDR3 nucleotides: TGTGCCAGCAGCGTAGGTCTAGGGGAGATGAACACTGAAGCTTTCTTT.

V and J are TRBV11-2 and TRBJ1-2; 8 nucleotides match TRBD1. CDR1 and CDR2 (germline): SGHAT, FQNNGV. The ends lost 4 bases at V and 8 bases at J; junction bases unmatched: 9. The CDR3 is 14 residues long. CDR3 protein: CASSSLTGDGGYTF. Here the CDR3 DNA reads TGTGCCAGCAGCTCGCTGACAGGGGACGGGGGCTACACCTTC.

In its sample, this clonotype was seen many times. The chain is built from TRBV13 and TRBJ1-5; weak D call: TRBD1 (6 bases). CDR1 and CDR2 from the germline V gene are PRHDT and FYEKMQ (reference sequence). This CDR3 is built from 15 residues. The V gene lost 6 bases and the J gene lost 2 bases, with 14 bases spanning the gap. CDR3 in amino acids: CASSLGRGGNQPQHF. The DNA for the CDR3 is TGTGCCAGCAGTTTGGGCAGGGGAGGCAATCAGCCCCAGCATTTT.

This chain joins TRBV20-1 and TRBJ1-2; TRBD1 agrees at 7 bases. Germline CDR1 reads DFQATT; CDR2 reads SNEGSKA (reference sequence). The CDR3 spans 13 residues. Trimming took 7 bases from V and 0 from J; bases not matched to a gene: 5. The CDR3 region is CSVAGQTNYGYTF. In nucleotides, the CDR3 is TGCAGTGTTGCGGGACAGACTAACTATGGCTACACCTTC.

J is TRBJ1-2 and V is TRBV20-1; 7 nucleotides agree with TRBD1. The CDR3 runs to 15 residues. Germline V gene sequence: CDR1 DFQATT, CDR2 SNEGSKA (reference sequence). Germline trimming cut 0 bases from V and 5 bases from J; bases unmatched to any gene: 9. CDR3 region: CSARDTTGFKYGYTF. The CDR3 region has the DNA TGCAGTGCTAGAGATACGACAGGGTTTAAGTATGGCTACACCTTC.

The chain employs TRBV5-1 and TRBJ2-5; no definite D call. The germline CDR1 and CDR2 sequences are SGHRS and YFSETQ. The CDR3 consists of 13 residues. Deletions cut 4 bases from V and 4 bases from J, with 11 bases between. In DNA form, the CDR3 reads TGCGCCAGCAGCACAGCATCCTCAGAGACCCAGTACTTC. This gives the protein CASSTASSETQYF. Drawing the rest from reference TRBV5-1 and TRBJ2-5, the complete variable domain is KAGVTQTPRYLIKTRGQQVTLSCSPISGHRSVSWYQQTPGQGLQFLFEYFSETQRNKGNFPGRFSGRQFSNSRSEMNVSTLELGDSALYLCASSTASSETQYFGPGTRLLVL.

The DNA of the CDR3 is TGTGCCAGCAGTTCGGGACCGGGGAATGAGCAGTTCTTC. It is translated as CASSSGPGNEQFF. This chain joins TRBV2 and TRBJ2-1; either TRBD1 or TRBD2 may fit D (5 bases each). CDR3 size: 13 residues. The V gene's germline CDR1 is SNHLY and CDR2 FYNNEI. V was trimmed by 5 bases and J by 7 bases, leaving 12 bases between them.

This clonotype was seen a few times. This chain joins TRBV4-3 and TRBJ2-4; D gene unclear. The CDR3 is 15 amino acids. Germline assignment: CDR1 LGHNA and CDR2 YSLEER. V lost 1 base to trimming and J lost 0 bases, with 7 bases between them. CDR3 loop: CASSQGLAAKNIQYF. CDR3 nucleotide sequence: TGCGCCAGCAGCCAAGGGCTGGCAGCCAAAAACATTCAGTACTTC.

The chain combines TRBV4-2 with TRBJ1-2; TRBD1 might be the D (5 bases). CDR1 and CDR2 (germline): LGHNA, YNFKEQ. There are 14 residues in the CDR3. Trimming pared 0 bases from V and 6 bases from J, leaving 11 bases between. Here the CDR3 DNA reads TGTGCCAGCAGCCAAGATTCGGGGGGGAATGGCTACACCTTC. Its protein is CASSQDSGGNGYTF.

This clonotype was picked up one time. V gene TRBV13 combines with J gene TRBJ2-3; the match to TRBD2 covers 11 bases. The CDR3 is 14 amino acids. Trimming took 11 bases from V and 2 from J; bases not matched to a gene: 6. CDR1 PRHDT and CDR2 FYEKMQ come from the germline V gene (reference sequence). CDR3 protein: CAGSLAGVTDTQYF. The CDR3 DNA follows: TGTGCCGGCTCACTAGCGGGGGTCACAGATACGCAGTATTTT.

The rearrangement joins TRBV30 to TRBJ1-1, with D uncertain. Deletions cut 2 bases from V and 2 bases from J, with 6 bases between. The CDR3 spans 12 residues. Germline CDR1 GTSNPN, CDR2 SVGIG (reference sequence). CDR3 amino acids: CAWSNPNTEAFF. CDR3 DNA: TGTGCCTGGAGTAACCCTAACACTGAAGCTTTCTTT.

This clonotype was recorded a few times. The chain combines TRBV12-5 with TRBJ2-1, with D maybe TRBD1 (6 bases). The V end lost 7 bases, the J end lost 1 base, and 11 bases lay between the germline ends. The length of the CDR3 is 14 residues. Germline lookup yields CDR1 LGHNT and CDR2 FRNRAP. This CDR3 is CASAYQGSYNEQFF. CDR3 DNA sequence: TGTGCTAGTGCCTATCAGGGGTCCTACAATGAGCAGTTCTTC.

The V gene is TRBV27, the J gene TRBJ2-1, with a tentative D call TRBD1 (6 bases). The germline V gene has CDR1 MNHEY and CDR2 SMNVEV (reference sequence). V lost 3 bases, J lost 5 bases, and 11 bases lay in between. The CDR3 spans 14 residues. Here the CDR3 reads CASSFLQGNNEQFF. The DNA of the CDR3 is TGTGCCAGCAGTTTCTTACAGGGAAACAATGAGCAGTTCTTC.

The chain has TRBV11-2 and TRBJ2-1; the D gene is possibly TRBD1 (6 bases). Trimming took off 3 bases at V and 11 bases at J, with 8 bases between the two ends. Per germline, CDR1 SGHAT and CDR2 FQNNGV. The CDR3 is 11 amino acids. In DNA form, the CDR3 reads TGTGCCAGCAGCTTCGGGACACAGCAGTTCTTC. Protein sequence: CASSFGTQQFF.

Worth noting for this clonotype: The junction does not match germline at one end; this may be a read error. The CDR3 DNA follows: TGCGCCAGCGGCTTGGGAGTTAGCGGGGGGGCGCTGAATGAGCAGTTCTTC. Amino acid sequence: CASGLGVSGGALNEQFF. The V call is TRBV5-1, the J call TRBJ2-1, with TRBD2 identical over 11 bases. This CDR3 comprises 17 residues. In germline, CDR1 is SGHRS, CDR2 YFSETQ.

Of note for this clonotype: This could be a read error, since a much larger clone is one nucleotide away. The V gene is TRBV9, the J gene TRBJ2-1; no clear D. This CDR3 is 14 amino acids long. Trimming removed 0 bases at V and 6 bases at J, with 10 bases between. Germline lookup yields CDR1 SGDLS and CDR2 YYNGEE. The DNA for the CDR3 is TGTGCCAGCAGCGTAGAGCACTCGGGCAATGAGCAGTTCTTC. It yields the protein CASSVEHSGNEQFF.

This clonotype appeared a few times. The chain joins TRBV4-1 to TRBJ1-5; possibly TRBD1 for D (5 bases). V dropped 4 bases and J dropped 0 bases, with 13 bases sitting between them. The CDR3 totals 16 residues. Germline CDR1 is MGHRA and CDR2 is YSYEKL. CDR3 coding DNA: TGCGCCAGCAGCCCACGACAGTTGTTTAGCAATCAGCCCCAGCATTTT. Its translation: CASSPRQLFSNQPQHF.

This chain joins TRBV6-2 or TRBV6-3 and TRBJ1-4; no definite D call. Per the germline V gene, CDR1 is MNHEY and CDR2 is SVGEGT. This CDR3 spans 15 amino acids. The germline V and J ends were trimmed by 2 bases and 0 bases, with 7 bases remaining between them. The DNA of the CDR3 is TGTGCCAGCAGTTACGGTCGGTCAACTAATGAAAAACTGTTTTTT. Translated: CASSYGRSTNEKLFF.

This clonotype has only a few counts. This chain connects TRBV29-1 to TRBJ1-1; D might be TRBD1 (6 bases). This CDR3 contains 12 residues. Germline CDR1 is SQVTM and CDR2 is ANQGSEA. The V gene lost 6 bases and the J gene lost 4 bases, with 12 bases spanning the gap. CDR3 nucleotides: TGCAGCGTGGAACTCAGGGGCACTGAAGCTTTCTTT. Its translation: CSVELRGTEAFF. The full variable domain, rest sourced from reference TRBV29-1 and TRBJ1-1, is SAVISQKPSRDICQRGTSLTIQCQVDSQVTMMFWYRQQPGQSLTLIATANQGSEATYESGFVIDKFPISRPNLTFSTLTVSNMSPEDSSIYLCSVELRGTEAFFGQGTRLTVV.

This clonotype was seen a handful of times. V usage is TRBV20-1 and J usage is TRBJ1-5; possible D gene TRBD1, 6 bases. Germline CDR1 is DFQATT and CDR2 is SNEGSKA (reference sequence). The CDR3 spans 13 residues. V was cut by 6 bases and J by 3 bases, with 12 bases left in between. The CDR3 DNA reads TGCAGTGCGTATACAGGGAACAATCAGCCCCAGCATTTT. This codes for CSAYTGNNQPQHF.

In its sample, this clonotype was seen a few times. CDR3 nucleotides: TGCAGTGCTAGAAACCTCAGGAACACCGGGGAGCTGTTTTTT. This sequence encodes CSARNLRNTGELFF. The V call is TRBV20-1, the J call TRBJ2-2; the D is unclear. Germline V lookup: CDR1 DFQATT, CDR2 SNEGSKA (reference sequence). V dropped 2 bases and J dropped 1 base, with 8 bases sitting between them. CDR3 size: 14 residues.

This chain links TRBV7-2 with TRBJ2-7, with 8 bases lining up with TRBD2. This CDR3 comprises 15 residues. Germline CDR1 SGHTA, CDR2 FQGNSA. The junction had 7 bases not matched to a gene; V was cut back by 3 bases and J by 3 bases. The CDR3 spells CASSFDGLAGYEQYF. As DNA, the CDR3 is TGTGCCAGCAGCTTCGACGGACTAGCAGGCTACGAGCAGTACTTC.

This clonotype was found many times. The genes are TRBV4-3 and TRBJ1-2; TRBD1 matches at 7 bases. The germline V gene encodes CDR1 LGHNA and CDR2 YSLEER. CDR3 length equals 15 residues. Trimming cost V 4 bases and J 0 bases; bases outside gene matches: 5. DNA of the CDR3: TGCGCCAGCAGCCGGGGACAGAGAACTAACTATGGCTACACCTTC. This translates into CASSRGQRTNYGYTF.